A selection of T cell receptor beta chains follows, all from one sample in a study of Graves' ophthalmopathy and Graves' hyperthyroidism. TCRdb recomputed calls from the multiplex PCR reads with MiXCR, one row per CDR3 protein. The table records approximately 1.2 million distinct CDR3 sequences, approximately 35% of them present only once. The sample consisted of peripheral blood or thyroid tissue (not recorded which). The origin of the receptors is an adult man with Graves' hyperthyroidism. CDR3s include the opening cysteine and the closing phenylalanine or tryptophan. A D gene is named only where the DNA matches it firmly. Expanded clones are given a class, and other clones once, few, many or no size at all.

j_call clone_size d_call v_call cdr3_aa cdr3_nt
TRBJ1-5 NA NA TRBV20-1 CSAATRGAGIYSNQPQHF TGCAGTGCGGCCACTAGGGGCGCGGGGATTTATAGCAATCAGCCCCAGCATTTT
TRBJ2-2 many NA TRBV5-1 CASSFRGASTGELFF TGCGCCAGCAGCTTTCGAGGGGCGAGCACCGGGGAGCTGTTTTTT
TRBJ2-5 many NA TRBV7-2 CASSKEAETQYF TGTGCCAGCAGCAAGGAAGCGGAGACCCAGTACTTC
TRBJ1-5 many NA TRBV19 CASTNRDNQPQHF TGTGCCAGTACAAACAGGGACAATCAGCCCCAGCATTTT
TRBJ2-5 many TRBD2 TRBV20-1 CSATAGTGGLMETQYF TGCAGTGCTACTGCGGGTACGGGAGGGTTGATGGAGACCCAGTACTTC
TRBJ2-7 NA NA TRBV10-2 CASSASSGVNYEQYF TGCGCCAGCAGTGCCAGCTCCGGGGTTAACTACGAGCAGTACTTC
TRBJ2-3 once NA TRBV7-2 CASSWTAVPDTQYF TGTGCCAGCAGCTGGACGGCGGTCCCAGATACGCAGTATTTT
TRBJ2-6 once TRBD1 TRBV9 CASSVAGQGNEAF TGTGCCAGCAGCGTAGCGGGACAGGGGAATGAAGCTTTC
TRBJ2-6 many TRBD1 TRBV15 CATSRGDRGSSGANVLTF TGTGCCACCAGCCGGGGGGACAGGGGTAGCTCTGGGGCCAACGTCCTGACTTTC
TRBJ1-6 NA NA TRBV7-2 CASSLRGGGDSPLHF TGTGCCAGCAGCTTAAGAGGGGGAGGTGACTCACCCCTCCACTTT
TRBJ2-7 few TRBD1 TRBV7-9 CASSSGQVKNEQYF TGTGCCAGCAGCTCGGGACAGGTGAAGAACGAGCAGTACTTC
TRBJ1-4 few NA TRBV7-2 CASSLVAGDEKLFF TGTGCCAGCAGCTTAGTTGCAGGGGATGAAAAACTGTTTTTT
TRBJ1-6 many NA TRBV20-1 CSAAKDTLDSPLHF TGCAGTGCCGCAAAGGACACCCTTGATTCACCCCTCCACTTT
TRBJ2-7 NA NA TRBV10-3 CAISDRGDTGELYF TGTGCCATCAGTGACAGGGGAGACACCGGGGAGCTGTACTTC
TRBJ1-6 many NA TRBV15 CATSRDVGNSPLHF TGTGCCACCAGCAGAGATGTCGGGAACTCACCCCTCCACTTT
TRBJ2-7 NA TRBD1 TRBV12-3/TRBV12-4 CASRGQVTGYEQYF TGTGCCAGCAGGGGACAGGTCACGGGCTACGAGCAGTACTTC
TRBJ1-2 NA NA TRBV19 CASSIRVYYGYTF TGTGCCAGTAGTATCCGGGTTTACTATGGCTACACCTTC
TRBJ2-7 few NA TRBV6-2/TRBV6-3 CASSQRSNYEQYF TGTGCCAGCAGTCAACGGTCGAATTACGAGCAGTACTTC
TRBJ1-5 many NA TRBV7-2 CASSLVGAINQPQHF TGTGCCAGCAGCTTAGTTGGGGCGATCAATCAGCCCCAGCATTTT
TRBJ1-1 many NA TRBV5-1 CASSLEAGDSEAFF TGCGCCAGCAGCTTGGAGGCAGGGGATAGTGAAGCTTTCTTT
TRBJ2-5 NA NA TRBV25-1 CASSEFPGSPETQYF TGTGCCAGCAGTGAATTCCCGGGATCCCCAGAGACCCAGTACTTC
TRBJ2-7 NA NA TRBV15 CATRGGGDEQYF TGTGCCACTAGGGGAGGGGGTGACGAGCAGTACTTC